The clone carrying this TCR beta chain was counted between two and nine times. What it recognizes is unknown. HTBI primers from iRepertoire and Arm-PCR of CDR3 regions yielded the TCR beta libraries. MiXCR, run by TCRdb on the multiplex PCR reads, gives a single entry per CDR3 protein. This table holds roughly 500,000 distinct CDR3 sequences, approximately 13% found once. These data belong to a study of regulatory T cells in long-lasting Graves disease. Findings and limits, study-wide: There was favoring of TRBV28, TRBJ1-2 and TRBJ2-5 in persistent disease. Persistent Graves' disease cases displayed lower TCR diversity than newly diagnosed ones.

The time point: newly diagnosed GD, antithyroid drugs for less than 3 months. The authors made the TCR library using RNA they extracted from PBMCs. Trimming removed 6 bases at V and 3 bases at J, with 17 bases between. The CDR3 is made up of 15 amino acids. The sample was also reused in another study, on T cells in Graves' hyperthyroidism and ophthalmopathy. That study adds: The HTBI primer set was used in a first-round RT-PCR of the TCR CDR3.

This specimen was peripheral blood mononuclear cells (PBMCs), taken at new diagnosis, from a patient treated with antithyroid drugs. The source of this sequence is a young man with Graves disease. V usage is TRBV12-3 or TRBV12-4 and J usage is TRBJ1-2; D not resolved. The DNA for the CDR3 is TGTGCCAGCAGCACTTCGGGAAGGGCTTACTATGGCTACACCTTC. Its protein product is CASSTSGRAYYGYTF.